Sequencing of this T cell receptor (beta chain) was carried out in a study of CD8 T cells in Susac syndrome. As concerns this clonotype: Its cognate antigen is unknown.

Negative isolation yielded CD8+ and CD4+ T cells; FACS enriched TEMRA cells. Study observations and caveats: Expansion of clones was not seen in the CD4+ T cell repertoires of Susac syndrome.

cDNA came from 0.5 to 1 ug RNA primed by random hexamers. TCRdb reanalysed the immunoSEQ multiplex PCR reads using MiXCR and keeps one entry per CDR3 protein. Of 150,000 to 200,000 distinct CDR3 sequences in the sample, around 94% were seen once. The J segment lost 6 bases and the V segment lost 4 bases, leaving 5 bases of the junction unmatched. The germline CDR1 and CDR2 sequences are SGHDT and YYEEEE. The CDR3 contains 15 residues. The J gene is TRBJ1-4, the V gene TRBV5-6; 11 bases line up with TRBD1. The sequencing sample was made of CD4+ T cells from PBMCs. This clonotype originated in a human donor with Susac syndrome. The chain's CDR3 is CASSGPGQGDEKLFF. The CDR3 region has the DNA TGTGCCAGCAGCGGACCGGGACAGGGGGATGAAAAACTGTTTTTT. Together with reference TRBV5-6 and TRBJ1-4, the CDR3 gives the full variable domain: DAGVTQSPTHLIKTRGQQVTLRCSPKSGHDTVSWYQQALGQGPQFIFQYYEEEERQRGNFPDRFSGHQFPNYSSELNVNALLLGDSALYLCASSGPGQGDEKLFFGSGTQLSVL.